This entry describes one T cell receptor beta chain. TCRdb independently ran MiXCR on the multiplex PCR reads; one entry per CDR3 protein. The sample records some 120,000 distinct CDR3 sequences, about 20% being singletons. This entry comes from a study of breast tumors, draining lymph nodes, adjacent tissues. The V and J ends lost 7 bases and 4 bases, in that order; junction bases with no gene match: 7. The CDR3 consists of 15 residues. Germline loops: CDR1 MDHEN, CDR2 SYDVKM. Samples came from axillary lymph nodes draining the breast cancer. The TCR was taken from a female donor with breast cancer. Some clones in this sample may be carry-over from other donors' samples. Input material: axillary lymph node tissue. This rearrangement joins TRBV28 to TRBJ2-3; 11 bases align to TRBD2. The CDR3 DNA reads as TGTGCCAGCATGGTAGCGGGAGGGGGGGCAGATACGCAGTATTTT. It translates to CASMVAGGGADTQYF.